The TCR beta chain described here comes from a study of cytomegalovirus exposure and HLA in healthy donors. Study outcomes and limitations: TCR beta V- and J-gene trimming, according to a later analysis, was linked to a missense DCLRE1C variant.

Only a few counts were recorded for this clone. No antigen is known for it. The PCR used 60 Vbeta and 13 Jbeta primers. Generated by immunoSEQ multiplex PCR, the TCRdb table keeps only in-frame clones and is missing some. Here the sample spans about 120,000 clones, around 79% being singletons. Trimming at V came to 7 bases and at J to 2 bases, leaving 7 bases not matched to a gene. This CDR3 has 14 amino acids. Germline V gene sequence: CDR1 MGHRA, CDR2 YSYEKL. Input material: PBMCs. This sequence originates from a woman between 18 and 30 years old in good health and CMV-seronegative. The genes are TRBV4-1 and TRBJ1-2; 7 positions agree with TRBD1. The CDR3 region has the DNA TGCGCCAGCACCACCGGGACAGCCAACTATGGCTACACCTTC. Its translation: CASTTGTANYGYTF.